The 21 T cell receptor beta chains below come from one sample, sequenced in a study of T cell changes during pregnancy in multiple sclerosis. The protocol was immunoSEQ multiplex PCR, while the TCRdb copy is restricted to in-frame clones and leaves out a portion. The data contain 50,000 to 70,000 clones, more than 90% of them singletons. Sequencing used peripheral blood, obtained in the second trimester of pregnancy. These receptors all stem from a female donor with multiple sclerosis, enrolled in a pregnancy study.

The genes are TRBV6-1 and TRBJ1-5, with a tentative D call TRBD1 (6 bases). Deletions cut 6 bases from V and 3 bases from J, with 15 bases between. The germline V gene has CDR1 MNHNS and CDR2 SASEGT. This CDR3 spans 15 amino acids. CDR3 DNA: TGTGCCAGCAGCCAACCGGGACAACCCAATCAGCCCCAGCATTTT. Protein: CASSQPGQPNQPQHF.

The CDR3 here is CASSEQLEGEQFF. In DNA, the CDR3 is TGTGCCAGCAGTGAGCAACTAGAGGGTGAGCAGTTCTTC. The chain links TRBV2 to TRBJ2-1, with D possibly being TRBD2 (5 bases). Trimming removed 3 bases at V and 9 bases at J, with 12 bases between. Germline values: CDR1 SNHLY, CDR2 FYNNEI. The CDR3 runs 13 residues.

This clone was seen once. The CDR3 DNA reads as TGTGCCAGCAGCGTAGGGCAGGGGGGAGAGACCCAGTACTTC. As protein: CASSVGQGGETQYF. This sequence joins TRBV9 and TRBJ2-5; D is perhaps TRBD1 (7 bases). The V gene's germline CDR1 is SGDLS and CDR2 YYNGEE. The V end lost 0 bases, the J end lost 4 bases, and 10 bases lay between the germline ends. The CDR3 contains 14 residues.

V is TRBV10-3 and J is TRBJ1-2, with D perhaps matching TRBD1 (6 bases). Trimming shortened V by 0 bases and J by 6 bases, and 14 bases separated the two germline ends. The length of the CDR3 is 15 residues. Germline V gene sequence: CDR1 ENHRY, CDR2 SYGVKD. The DNA for the CDR3 is TGTGCCATCAGTGAGTCTTTTACGGGACATAATGGCTACACCTTC. Translation gives CAISESFTGHNGYTF.

The CDR3 spells CASRGFTGGTGELFF. In nucleotides, the CDR3 is TGTGCCAGCAGAGGGTTCACGGGGGGCACCGGGGAGCTGTTTTTT. This chain connects TRBV6-1 to TRBJ2-2, with 7 bases aligning to TRBD2. Germline V gene data show CDR1 as MNHNS and CDR2 as SASEGT. Trimming cost V 6 bases and J 4 bases; bases outside gene matches: 8. The CDR3 contains 15 residues.

The chain couples TRBV27 to TRBJ2-1, with 9 bases matching TRBD2. Germline-derived CDR1 and CDR2 are MNHEY and SMNVEV (reference sequence). Trimming at V came to 3 bases and at J to 0 bases, leaving 0 bases not matched to a gene. The CDR3 has 15 amino acids. The CDR3, as DNA: TGTGCCAGCAGTTTTAGCGGGAGCTCCTACAATGAGCAGTTCTTC. It yields the protein CASSFSGSSYNEQFF.

V and J are TRBV10-1 and TRBJ1-1; D not resolved. The CDR3 contains 15 residues. Trimming left V 0 bases short and J 4 bases short, with 12 bases between. Germline V lookup: CDR1 WNHNN, CDR2 SYGVQD (reference sequence). CDR3 amino acids: CASSESAGGLTEAFF. In DNA form, the CDR3 reads TGCGCCAGCAGTGAGTCAGCGGGTGGCCTCACTGAAGCTTTCTTT.

CDR3 protein: CASSSTGTNTGELFF. The CDR3 bases are TGCGCCAGCAGCTCCACAGGGACGAACACCGGGGAGCTGTTTTTT. The V gene is TRBV5-1, the J gene TRBJ2-2; tentative D call: TRBD1 (6 bases). The CDR3 sequence is 15 residues long. Deletions cut 3 bases from V and 0 bases from J, with 9 bases between. From germline, CDR1 is SGHRS and CDR2 YFSETQ.

V usage is TRBV13 and J usage is TRBJ1-2; D is ambiguous. Germline values: CDR1 PRHDT, CDR2 FYEKMQ (reference sequence). This CDR3 comprises 14 residues. V was shortened by 1 base and J by 4 bases, with 10 bases between the two germline ends. In DNA form, the CDR3 reads TGTGCCAGCAGCTTAGTTTCGGTTACCTATGGCTACACCTTC. Residues: CASSLVSVTYGYTF. Full variable domain (rest looked up from reference TRBV13 and TRBJ1-2): AAGVIQSPRHLIKEKRETATLKCYPIPRHDTVYWYQQGPGQDPQFLISFYEKMQSDKGSIPDRFSAQQFSDYHSELNMSSLELGDSALYFCASSLVSVTYGYTFGSGTRLTVV.

J is TRBJ2-1 and V is TRBV7-9; 10 nucleotides line up with TRBD2. This CDR3 is 14 amino acids long. The junction had 12 bases not matched to a gene; V was cut back by 7 bases and J by 12 bases. Per germline, CDR1 SEHNR and CDR2 FQNEAQ (reference sequence). Here the CDR3 reads CASNQGASGSVQFF. CDR3 DNA: TGTGCCAGCAACCAAGGGGCTAGCGGGAGCGTGCAGTTCTTC.

As concerns this clone: Other DNA sequences of this sample code for an identical CDR3. This chain uses TRBV5-6 with TRBJ2-3; 7 nucleotides match TRBD2. V trimming: 2 bases; J trimming: 0 bases; junction bases outside the gene matches: 3. Germline V gives CDR1 SGHDT, CDR2 YYEEEE. The CDR3 has 15 amino acids. The CDR3 sequence is CASSFRGGSTDTQYF. CDR3 in DNA: TGTGCCAGCAGCTTTCGCGGGGGAAGCACAGATACGCAGTATTTT.

A few counts support this clone. The V gene is TRBV5-1, the J gene TRBJ2-7; 7 bases are a match to TRBD1. This CDR3 is 16 amino acids long. CDR1 SGHRS and CDR2 YFSETQ come from the germline V gene. Trimming removed 2 bases from V and 0 bases from J; junction bases left unmatched: 8. DNA for the CDR3: TGCGCCAGCAGCTTATCCGGGACAGAGTTCTCCTACGAGCAGTACTTC. It is translated as CASSLSGTEFSYEQYF.

The chain is built from TRBV6-1 and TRBJ1-5; TRBD1 matches 8 bases. The V gene end was trimmed by 6 bases and the J gene end by 2 bases; junction bases not matched to a gene: 3. Germline CDR1 reads MNHNS; CDR2 reads SASEGT. The CDR3 sequence is 14 residues long. CDR3 amino acids: CASRAGGRNQPQHF. In nucleotides, the CDR3 is TGTGCCAGCAGGGCAGGGGGCCGCAATCAGCCCCAGCATTTT.

About this clone: Germline is not matched at one junction end, which may reflect a read error. CDR3 residues: CASSLLGEGTVAFF. The CDR3 DNA sequence: TGTGCCAGCAGTTTATTGGGTGAGGGGACTGTAGCTTTCTTT. V usage is TRBV27 and J usage is TRBJ1-1; TRBD1 might be the D (5 bases). CDR1 MNHEY and CDR2 SMNVEV come from the germline V gene (reference sequence). The length of the CDR3 is 14 residues.

The rearrangement links TRBV7-9 to TRBJ2-1, with 8 nucleotides matching TRBD1. V was pared by 5 bases and J by 7 bases, with 7 bases of the junction left unmatched. The CDR3 extends over 14 amino acids. Germline CDR1 and CDR2: SEHNR and FQNEAQ (reference sequence). In nucleotides, the CDR3 is TGTGCCAGCAGCCCCGGGACAGGCCTAAATGAGCAGTTCTTC. Amino acids: CASSPGTGLNEQFF.

Worth noting for this clone: Germline is not matched at one junction end, which may reflect a read error. The gene calls are TRBV7-2 and TRBJ2-1, with 16 bases fitting TRBD2. CDR1 and CDR2 from the germline V gene are SGHTA and FQGNSA. The length of the CDR3 is 17 residues. The CDR3 region has the DNA TGTGCCAACAGCTCAGGGACTAGCGGGAGGGTTGGCAATGAGCAGTTCTTC. It is translated as CANSSGTSGRVGNEQFF.

The V call is TRBV9, the J call TRBJ1-4; 7 nucleotides match TRBD1. Germline V gives CDR1 SGDLS, CDR2 YYNGEE. V lost 4 bases and J lost 7; bases outside the gene matches: 10. This CDR3 region has 15 residues. In nucleotides, the CDR3 is TGTGCCAGCAGCTCTTCTGGGGACAGCTTTGAAAAACTGTTTTTT. Residues: CASSSSGDSFEKLFF.

The rearrangement uses TRBV6-1 and TRBJ2-7; maybe TRBD2 (6 bases). Germline V gene sequence: CDR1 MNHNS, CDR2 SASEGT. The CDR3 has 14 amino acids. The V end was cut by 3 bases, the J end by 3 bases, with 12 bases between. The CDR3 DNA sequence: TGTGCCAGCAGTGACATGCCCGGGAGCTACGAGCAGTACTTC. Its translation: CASSDMPGSYEQYF.

This clone was counted a single time. The rearrangement links TRBV7-9 to TRBJ1-3, with 11 bases lining up with TRBD1. The CDR3 has 18 amino acids. Unmatched junction bases numbered 11, after V lost 7 bases and J lost 0 bases. Germline V gene data show CDR1 as SEHNR and CDR2 as FQNEAQ (reference sequence). CDR3 residues: CASTQKWDRGASGNTIYF. DNA of the CDR3: TGTGCCAGCACCCAAAAATGGGACAGGGGGGCCTCTGGAAACACCATATATTTT.

This chain joins TRBV28 and TRBJ1-4; tentative D call: TRBD1 (6 bases). The germline V gene encodes CDR1 MDHEN and CDR2 SYDVKM. This CDR3 is 14 amino acids long. The V end lost 6 bases, the J end lost 8 bases, and 16 bases lay between the germline ends. The CDR3 reads CASRVGGAAEKLFF. The CDR3 DNA follows: TGTGCCAGCAGAGTCGGGGGGGCCGCCGAAAAACTGTTTTTT.

Only a few counts were recorded for this clone. This chain connects TRBV5-4 to TRBJ1-2; 9 bases align to TRBD1. The CDR3 is made up of 15 amino acids. Germline CDR1 reads SGHNT; CDR2 reads YYREEE (reference sequence). Trimming cost V 5 bases and J 6 bases; bases outside gene matches: 11. The chain's CDR3 is CASSFMGQGVDGYTF. CDR3 nucleotides: TGTGCCAGCAGTTTCATGGGACAGGGTGTCGATGGCTACACCTTC.